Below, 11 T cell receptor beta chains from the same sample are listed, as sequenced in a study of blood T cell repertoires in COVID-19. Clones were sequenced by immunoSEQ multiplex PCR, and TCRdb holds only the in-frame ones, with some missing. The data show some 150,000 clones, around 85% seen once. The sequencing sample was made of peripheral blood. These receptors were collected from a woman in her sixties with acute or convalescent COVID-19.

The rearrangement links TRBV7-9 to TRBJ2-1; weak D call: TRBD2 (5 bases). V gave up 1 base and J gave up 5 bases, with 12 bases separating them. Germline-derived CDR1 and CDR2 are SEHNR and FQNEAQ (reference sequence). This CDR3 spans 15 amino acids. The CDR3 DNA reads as TGTGCCAGCAGCTTAGGAACTAGTCCGAACAATGAGCAGTTCTTC. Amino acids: CASSLGTSPNNEQFF.

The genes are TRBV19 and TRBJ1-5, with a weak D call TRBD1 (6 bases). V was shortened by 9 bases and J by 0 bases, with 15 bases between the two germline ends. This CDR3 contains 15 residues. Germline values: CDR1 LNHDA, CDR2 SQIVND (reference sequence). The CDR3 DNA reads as TGTGCCAGCAGGGGTCTCGGAGGTAGCAATCAGCCCCAGCATTTT. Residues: CASRGLGGSNQPQHF.

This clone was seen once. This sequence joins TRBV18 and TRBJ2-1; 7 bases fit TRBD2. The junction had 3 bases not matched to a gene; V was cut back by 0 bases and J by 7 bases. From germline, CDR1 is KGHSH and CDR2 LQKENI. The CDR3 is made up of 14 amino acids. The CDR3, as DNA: TGTGCCAGCTCACCACCTGGGGGGGGGAATGAGCAGTTCTTC. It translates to CASSPPGGGNEQFF.

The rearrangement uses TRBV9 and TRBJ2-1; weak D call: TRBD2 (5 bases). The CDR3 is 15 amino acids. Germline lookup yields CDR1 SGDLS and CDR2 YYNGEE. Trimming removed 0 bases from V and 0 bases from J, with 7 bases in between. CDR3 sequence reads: CASSVAGDSYNEQFF. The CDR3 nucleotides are TGTGCCAGCAGCGTAGCCGGGGACTCCTACAATGAGCAGTTCTTC.

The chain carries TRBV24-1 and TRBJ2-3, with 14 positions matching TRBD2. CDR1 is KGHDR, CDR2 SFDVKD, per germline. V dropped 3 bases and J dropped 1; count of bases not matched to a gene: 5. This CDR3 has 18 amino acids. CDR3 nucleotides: TGTGCCACCAGTGATGCAAAGGGACTAGCGGGGGGCACAGATACGCAGTATTTT. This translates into CATSDAKGLAGGTDTQYF.

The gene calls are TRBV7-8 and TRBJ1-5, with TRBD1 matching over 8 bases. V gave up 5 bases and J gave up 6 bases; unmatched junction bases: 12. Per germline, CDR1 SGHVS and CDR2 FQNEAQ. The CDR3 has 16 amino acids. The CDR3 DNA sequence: TGTGCCAGCAGCCCTATAGGAGGACAGGGCGGTCAGCCCCAGCATTTT. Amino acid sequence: CASSPIGGQGGQPQHF.

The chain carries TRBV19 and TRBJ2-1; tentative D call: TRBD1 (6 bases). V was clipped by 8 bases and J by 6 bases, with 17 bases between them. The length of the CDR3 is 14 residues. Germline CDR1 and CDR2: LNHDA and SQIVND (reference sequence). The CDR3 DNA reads TGTGCCAGTCAACCTATATACAGGGTCAATGAGCAGTTCTTC. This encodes CASQPIYRVNEQFF. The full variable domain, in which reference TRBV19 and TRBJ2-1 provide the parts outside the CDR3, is DGGITQSPKYLFRKEGQNVTLSCEQNLNHDAMYWYRQDPGQGLRLIYYSQIVNDFQKGDIAEGYSVSREKKESFPLTVTSAQKNPTAFYLCASQPIYRVNEQFFGPGTRLTVL.

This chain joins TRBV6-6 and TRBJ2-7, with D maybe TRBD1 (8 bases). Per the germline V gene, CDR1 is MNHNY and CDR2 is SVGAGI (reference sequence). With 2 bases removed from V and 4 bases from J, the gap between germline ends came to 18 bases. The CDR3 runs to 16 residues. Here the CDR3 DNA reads TGTGCCAGCAGTTACCCCCTCACAGGGGGGGCATACGAGCAGTACTTC. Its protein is CASSYPLTGGAYEQYF.

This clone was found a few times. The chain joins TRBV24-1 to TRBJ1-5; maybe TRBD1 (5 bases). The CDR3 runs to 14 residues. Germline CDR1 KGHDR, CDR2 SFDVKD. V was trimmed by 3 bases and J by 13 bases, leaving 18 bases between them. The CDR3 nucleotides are TGTGCCACCAGTGATCCTCGGGGGAGGGGCCCTCAGCATTTT. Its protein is CATSDPRGRGPQHF.

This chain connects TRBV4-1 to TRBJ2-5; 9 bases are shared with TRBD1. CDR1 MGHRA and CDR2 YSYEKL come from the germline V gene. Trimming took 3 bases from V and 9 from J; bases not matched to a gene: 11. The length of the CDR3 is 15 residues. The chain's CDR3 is CASSQEDRGWEAQYF. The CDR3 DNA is TGCGCCAGCAGCCAGGAGGACAGGGGATGGGAGGCCCAGTACTTC.

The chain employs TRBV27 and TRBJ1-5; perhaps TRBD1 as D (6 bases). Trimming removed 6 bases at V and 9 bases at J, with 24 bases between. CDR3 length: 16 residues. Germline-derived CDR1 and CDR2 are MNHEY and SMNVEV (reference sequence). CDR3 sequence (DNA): TGTGCCAGCAGCCCTGTTGGGGGCAGTCGGGGTGGGCCCCAGCATTTT. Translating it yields CASSPVGGSRGGPQHF.